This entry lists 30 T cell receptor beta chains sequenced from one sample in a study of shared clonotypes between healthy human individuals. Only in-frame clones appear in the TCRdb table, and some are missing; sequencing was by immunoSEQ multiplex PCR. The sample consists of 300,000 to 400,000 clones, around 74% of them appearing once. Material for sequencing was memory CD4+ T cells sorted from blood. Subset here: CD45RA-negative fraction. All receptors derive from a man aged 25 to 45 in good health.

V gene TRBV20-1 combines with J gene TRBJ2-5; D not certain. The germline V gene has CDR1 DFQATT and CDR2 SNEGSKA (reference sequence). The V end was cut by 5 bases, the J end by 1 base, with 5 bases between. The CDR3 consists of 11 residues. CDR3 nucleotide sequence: TGCAGTGCTGAACCCCAAGAGACCCAGTACTTC. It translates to CSAEPQETQYF.

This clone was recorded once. The CDR3 nucleotides are TGTGCCAGCAGTAGAAGGGGGGGGCCCACCTACGAGCAGTACTTC. Translated, it gives CASSRRGGPTYEQYF. The V gene is TRBV7-2, the J gene TRBJ2-7; a weak D match, TRBD2 (7 bases). Germline-derived CDR1 and CDR2 are SGHTA and FQGNSA. V was trimmed by 6 bases and J by 2 bases, leaving 17 bases between them. The CDR3 is 15 amino acids.

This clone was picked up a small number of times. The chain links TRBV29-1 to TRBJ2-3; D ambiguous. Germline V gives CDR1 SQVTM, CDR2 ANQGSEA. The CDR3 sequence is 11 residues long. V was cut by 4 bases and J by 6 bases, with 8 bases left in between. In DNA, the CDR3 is TGCAGCGTTGGTGCAGCTGATACGCAGTATTTT. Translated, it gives CSVGAADTQYF.

The CDR3 protein is CASRTSGQGNSPLHF. CDR3 in DNA: TGTGCCAGTCGGACATCAGGACAGGGAAATTCACCCCTCCACTTT. The chain employs TRBV19 and TRBJ1-6; 8 bases map to TRBD1. Trimming took 8 bases from V and 7 from J; bases not matched to a gene: 10. The CDR3 extends over 15 amino acids. Germline loops: CDR1 LNHDA, CDR2 SQIVND (reference sequence).

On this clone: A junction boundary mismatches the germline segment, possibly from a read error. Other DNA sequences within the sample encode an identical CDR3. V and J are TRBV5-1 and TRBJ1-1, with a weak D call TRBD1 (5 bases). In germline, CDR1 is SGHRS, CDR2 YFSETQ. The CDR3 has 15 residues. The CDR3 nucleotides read TGCGCCAGCAGTCGACAGCCTCTAATGAACACTGAAGCCTTCTTT. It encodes CASSRQPLMNTEAFF.

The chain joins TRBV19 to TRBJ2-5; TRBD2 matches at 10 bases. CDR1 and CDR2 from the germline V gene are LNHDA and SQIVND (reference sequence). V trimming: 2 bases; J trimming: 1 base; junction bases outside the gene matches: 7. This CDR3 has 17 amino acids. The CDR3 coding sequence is TGTGCCAGTAGTATATGGAGTAGCGGGAGGCTCCAAGAGACCCAGTACTTC. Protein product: CASSIWSSGRLQETQYF.

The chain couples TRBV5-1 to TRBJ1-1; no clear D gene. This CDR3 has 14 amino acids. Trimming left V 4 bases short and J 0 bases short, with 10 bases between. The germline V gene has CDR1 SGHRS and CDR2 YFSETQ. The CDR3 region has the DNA TGCGCCAGCAGCCGGTCTCTCATGAACACTGAAGCTTTCTTT. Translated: CASSRSLMNTEAFF.

CDR3 sequence (DNA): TGCGCCAGCAGCTGGGGGGCAGGGCTGGAGACCCAGTACTTC. The encoded protein is CASSWGAGLETQYF. The chain joins TRBV5-1 to TRBJ2-5; either TRBD1 or TRBD2 may supply D (6 bases each). This CDR3 contains 14 residues. Germline V CDR1 and CDR2: SGHRS, YFSETQ. Trimming left V 3 bases short and J 5 bases short, with 14 bases between.

CDR3 DNA sequence: TGCGCCAGCAGCTTGTACAGCTCTAGCACAGATACGCAGTATTTT. Protein sequence: CASSLYSSSTDTQYF. The chain uses TRBV5-1 and TRBJ2-3; D is unresolved. This CDR3 spans 15 amino acids. Trimming left V 1 base short and J 0 bases short, with 9 bases between. Looked up from germline, CDR1 is SGHRS and CDR2 is YFSETQ.

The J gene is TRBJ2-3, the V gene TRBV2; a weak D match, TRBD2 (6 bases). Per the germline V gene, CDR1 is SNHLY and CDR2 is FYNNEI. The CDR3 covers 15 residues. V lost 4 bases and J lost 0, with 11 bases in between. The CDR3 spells CASSARRGSTDTQYF. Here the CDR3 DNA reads TGTGCCAGCAGTGCTCGGCGGGGTAGCACAGATACGCAGTATTTT.

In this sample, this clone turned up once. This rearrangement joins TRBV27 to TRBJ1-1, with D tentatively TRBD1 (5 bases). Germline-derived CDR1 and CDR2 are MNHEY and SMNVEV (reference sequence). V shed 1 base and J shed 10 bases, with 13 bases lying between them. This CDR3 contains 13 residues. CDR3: CASSLYAGVVAFF. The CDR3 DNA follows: TGTGCCAGCAGTTTATATGCGGGGGTAGTAGCTTTCTTT.

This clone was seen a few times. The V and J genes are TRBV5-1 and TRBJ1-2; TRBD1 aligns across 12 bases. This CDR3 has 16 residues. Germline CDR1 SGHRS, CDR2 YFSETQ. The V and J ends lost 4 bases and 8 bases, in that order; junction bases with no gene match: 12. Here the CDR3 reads CASSPSAGQGARGYTF. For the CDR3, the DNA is TGCGCCAGCAGCCCCAGCGCGGGACAGGGGGCGCGCGGCTACACCTTC.

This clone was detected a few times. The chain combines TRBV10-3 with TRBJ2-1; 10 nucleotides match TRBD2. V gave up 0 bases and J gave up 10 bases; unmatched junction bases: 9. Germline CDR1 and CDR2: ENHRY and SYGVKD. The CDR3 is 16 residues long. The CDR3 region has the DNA TGTGCCATCAGTGAGTCTCCTAGCGGGAGTAGAGGAGAGCAGTTCTTC. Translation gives CAISESPSGSRGEQFF.

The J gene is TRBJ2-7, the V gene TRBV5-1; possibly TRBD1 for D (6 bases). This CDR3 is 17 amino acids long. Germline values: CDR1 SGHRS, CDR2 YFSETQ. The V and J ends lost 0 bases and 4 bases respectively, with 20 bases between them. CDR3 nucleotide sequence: TGCGCCAGCAGCTTGGTACCCCTGGACAGCCAGGGGTACGAGCAGTACTTC. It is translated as CASSLVPLDSQGYEQYF.

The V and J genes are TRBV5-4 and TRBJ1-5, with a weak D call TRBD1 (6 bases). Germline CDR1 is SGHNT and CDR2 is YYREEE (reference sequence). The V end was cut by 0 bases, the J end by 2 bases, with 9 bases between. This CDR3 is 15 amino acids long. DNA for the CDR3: TGTGCCAGCAGCTTGGATCCAGGGGGCAATCAGCCCCAGCATTTT. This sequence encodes CASSLDPGGNQPQHF.

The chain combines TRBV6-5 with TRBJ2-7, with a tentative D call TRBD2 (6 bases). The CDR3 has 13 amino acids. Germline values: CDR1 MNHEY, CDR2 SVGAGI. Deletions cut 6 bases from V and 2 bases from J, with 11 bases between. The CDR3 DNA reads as TGTGCCAGCAGGGGACTCCTTACCTACGAGCAGTACTTC. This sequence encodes CASRGLLTYEQYF.

The CDR3 loop reads CASSKRLGTSGRLNEQYF. DNA of the CDR3: TGTGCCAGCAGCAAACGACTAGGGACTAGCGGGAGGCTGAACGAGCAGTACTTC. The chain has TRBV5-4 and TRBJ2-7; 15 bases are shared with TRBD2. The length of the CDR3 is 18 residues. CDR1 and CDR2 from the germline V gene are SGHNT and YYREEE (reference sequence). The ends lost 4 bases at V and 5 bases at J; junction bases unmatched: 13.

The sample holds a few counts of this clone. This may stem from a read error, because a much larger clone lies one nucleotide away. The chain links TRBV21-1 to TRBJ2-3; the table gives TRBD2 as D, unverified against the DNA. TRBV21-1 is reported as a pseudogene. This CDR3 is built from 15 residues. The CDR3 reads CASSPGTSGTDTQYF. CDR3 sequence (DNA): TGTGCCAGCAGTCCCGGGACTAGCGGCACAGATACGCAGTATTTT.

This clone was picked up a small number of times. The DNA of the CDR3 is TGTGCCAGCAGCTTAGGGTTTCTCGAGCAGTACTTC. Amino acid sequence: CASSLGFLEQYF. The chain has TRBV7-8 and TRBJ2-7; D is uncertain. This CDR3 region has 12 residues. The V end lost 1 base, the J end lost 6 bases, and 7 bases lay between the germline ends. CDR1 SGHVS and CDR2 FQNEAQ come from the germline V gene.

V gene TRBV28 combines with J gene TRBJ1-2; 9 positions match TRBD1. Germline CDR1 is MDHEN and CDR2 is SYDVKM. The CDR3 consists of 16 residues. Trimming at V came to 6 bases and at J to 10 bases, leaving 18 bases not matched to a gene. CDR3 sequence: CASSDLRTGDVIVYTF. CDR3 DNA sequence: TGTGCCAGCAGCGACCTACGGACAGGGGACGTGATTGTCTACACCTTC.

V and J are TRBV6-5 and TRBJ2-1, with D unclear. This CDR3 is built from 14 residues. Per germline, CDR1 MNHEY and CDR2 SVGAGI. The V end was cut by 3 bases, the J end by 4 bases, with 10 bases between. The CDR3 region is CASSYLGYYNEQFF. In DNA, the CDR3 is TGTGCCAGCAGTTATTTGGGCTATTACAATGAGCAGTTCTTC.

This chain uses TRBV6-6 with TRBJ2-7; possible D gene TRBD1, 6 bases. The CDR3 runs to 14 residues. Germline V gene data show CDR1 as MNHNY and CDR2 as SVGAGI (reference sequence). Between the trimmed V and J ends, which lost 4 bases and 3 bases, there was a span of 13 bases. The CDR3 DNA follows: TGTGCCAGCAGTTCCCCCGGGACACGCTACGAGCAGTACTTC. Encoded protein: CASSSPGTRYEQYF.

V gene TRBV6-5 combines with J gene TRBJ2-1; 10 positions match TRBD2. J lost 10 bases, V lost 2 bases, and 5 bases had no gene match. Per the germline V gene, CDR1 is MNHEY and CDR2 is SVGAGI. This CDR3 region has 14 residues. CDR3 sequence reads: CASSYGAGGPEQFF. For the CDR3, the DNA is TGTGCCAGCAGTTACGGAGCGGGAGGGCCCGAGCAGTTCTTC.

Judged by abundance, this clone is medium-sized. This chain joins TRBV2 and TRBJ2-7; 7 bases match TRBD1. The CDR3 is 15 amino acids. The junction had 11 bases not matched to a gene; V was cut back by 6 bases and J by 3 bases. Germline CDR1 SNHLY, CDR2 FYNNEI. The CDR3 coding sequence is TGTGCCAGCAGCGCAACCCCCGGGACAGACTACGAGCAGTACTTC. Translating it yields CASSATPGTDYEQYF. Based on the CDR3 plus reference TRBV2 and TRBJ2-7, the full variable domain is EPEVTQTPSHQVTQMGQEVILRCVPISNHLYFYWYRQILGQKVEFLVSFYNNEISEKSEIFDDQFSVERPDGSNFTLKIRSTKLEDSAMYFCASSATPGTDYEQYFGPGTRLTVT.

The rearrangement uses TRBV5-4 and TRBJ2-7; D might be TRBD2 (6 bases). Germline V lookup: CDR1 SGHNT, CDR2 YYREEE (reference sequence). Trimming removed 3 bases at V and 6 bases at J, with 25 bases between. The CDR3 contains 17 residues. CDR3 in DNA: TGTGCCAGCAGCTATCCCCAGGGCGGGATGGGGCTTGCCGAGCAGTACTTC. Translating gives CASSYPQGGMGLAEQYF.

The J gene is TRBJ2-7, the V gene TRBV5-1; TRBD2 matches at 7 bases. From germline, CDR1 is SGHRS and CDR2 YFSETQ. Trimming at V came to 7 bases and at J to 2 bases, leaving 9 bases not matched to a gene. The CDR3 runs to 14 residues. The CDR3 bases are TGCGCCAGCCGAATCAGCGGGGCAACCTACGAGCAGTACTTC. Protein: CASRISGATYEQYF.

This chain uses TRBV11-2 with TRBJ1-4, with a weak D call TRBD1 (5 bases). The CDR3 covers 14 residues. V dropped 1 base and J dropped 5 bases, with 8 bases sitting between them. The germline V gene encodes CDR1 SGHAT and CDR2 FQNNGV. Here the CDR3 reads CASSLGGGNEKLFF. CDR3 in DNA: TGTGCCAGCAGCTTAGGGGGGGGAAATGAAAAACTGTTTTTT.

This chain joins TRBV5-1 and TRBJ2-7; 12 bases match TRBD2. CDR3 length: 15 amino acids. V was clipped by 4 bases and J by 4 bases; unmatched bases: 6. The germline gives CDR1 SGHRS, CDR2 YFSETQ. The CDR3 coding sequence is TGCGCCAGCAGCCCCCCTCTAGCGGGAGGGTACGAGCAGTACTTC. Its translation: CASSPPLAGGYEQYF. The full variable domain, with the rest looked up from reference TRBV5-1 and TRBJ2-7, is KAGVTQTPRYLIKTRGQQVTLSCSPISGHRSVSWYQQTPGQGLQFLFEYFSETQRNKGNFPGRFSGRQFSNSRSEMNVSTLELGDSALYLCASSPPLAGGYEQYFGPGTRLTVT.

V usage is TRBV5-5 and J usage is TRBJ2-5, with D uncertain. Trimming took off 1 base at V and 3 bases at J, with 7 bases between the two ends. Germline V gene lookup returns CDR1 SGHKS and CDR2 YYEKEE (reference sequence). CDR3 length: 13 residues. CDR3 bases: TGTGCCAGCAGCTTGTTAGGAGAAGAGACCCAGTACTTC. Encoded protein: CASSLLGEETQYF.

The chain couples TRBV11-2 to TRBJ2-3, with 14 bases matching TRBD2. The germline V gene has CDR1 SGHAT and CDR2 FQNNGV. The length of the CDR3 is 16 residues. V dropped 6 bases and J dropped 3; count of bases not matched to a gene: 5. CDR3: CASRPGLAGVTDTQYF. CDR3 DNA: TGTGCCAGCAGACCGGGACTAGCGGGAGTGACAGATACGCAGTATTTT.